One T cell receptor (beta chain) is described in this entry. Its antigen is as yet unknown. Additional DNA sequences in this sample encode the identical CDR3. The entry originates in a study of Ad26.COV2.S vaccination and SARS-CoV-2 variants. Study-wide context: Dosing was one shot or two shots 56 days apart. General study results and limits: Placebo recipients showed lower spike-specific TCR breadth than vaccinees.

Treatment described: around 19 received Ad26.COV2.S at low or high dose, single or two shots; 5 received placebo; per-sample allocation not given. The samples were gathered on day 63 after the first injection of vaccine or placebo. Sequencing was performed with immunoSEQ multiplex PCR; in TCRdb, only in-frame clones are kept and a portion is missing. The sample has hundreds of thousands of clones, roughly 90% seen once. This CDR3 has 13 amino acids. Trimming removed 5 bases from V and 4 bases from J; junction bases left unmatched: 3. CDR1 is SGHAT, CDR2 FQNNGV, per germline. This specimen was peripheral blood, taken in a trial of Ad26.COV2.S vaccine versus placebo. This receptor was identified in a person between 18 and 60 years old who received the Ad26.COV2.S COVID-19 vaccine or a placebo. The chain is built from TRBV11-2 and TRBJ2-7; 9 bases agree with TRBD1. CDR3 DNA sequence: TGTGCCAGCAGCCTCGGGACAGGGTACGAGCAGTACTTC. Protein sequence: CASSLGTGYEQYF.